These 31 T cell receptor beta chains came from one sample sequenced in a study of CD8 T cells in Susac syndrome. An amount of RNA that ranged from roughly 0.5 to 1 ug was reverse transcribed with random hexamers. MiXCR was run by TCRdb on the immunoSEQ multiplex PCR reads, yielding one entry per CDR3 protein. Of about 190,000 distinct CDR3 sequences in the sample, 90% to 96% were seen once. What was sequenced was CD4+ T cells from PBMCs. Source of these receptors: a human donor with Susac syndrome.

The CDR3 DNA reads as TGTGCCAGCAGCGTAGGCATTCGGAGGACAGAAGAGACCCAGTACTTC. Translated, it gives CASSVGIRRTEETQYF. The rearrangement uses TRBV9 and TRBJ2-5, with D possibly matching TRBD1 (6 bases). Germline V gene sequence: CDR1 SGDLS, CDR2 YYNGEE. This CDR3 is built from 16 residues. Trimming removed 0 bases at V and 3 bases at J, with 15 bases between.

This clonotype showed up just a few times. The chain couples TRBV7-8 to TRBJ1-2; 7 bases map to TRBD1. The CDR3 length is 15 residues. J lost 5 bases, V lost 1 base, and 7 bases had no gene match. Looked up from germline, CDR1 is SGHVS and CDR2 is FQNEAQ. This CDR3 reads CASSLGSGGGYGYTF. The CDR3 DNA sequence: TGTGCCAGCAGCTTAGGTTCAGGGGGAGGATATGGCTACACCTTC.

The V and J genes are TRBV7-8 and TRBJ1-2; perhaps TRBD1 as D (5 bases). Trimming left V 0 bases short and J 5 bases short, with 10 bases between. From germline, CDR1 is SGHVS and CDR2 FQNEAQ. The CDR3 sequence is 14 residues long. CDR3 protein: CASSLADWGYGYTF. The DNA of the CDR3 is TGTGCCAGCAGCTTAGCTGACTGGGGGTATGGCTACACCTTC. The full variable domain, with the rest looked up from reference TRBV7-8 and TRBJ1-2, is GAGVSQSPRYKVAKRGQDVALRCDPISGHVSLFWYQQALGQGPEFLTYFQNEAQLDKSGLPSDRFFAERPEGSVSTLKIQRTQQEDSAVYLCASSLADWGYGYTFGSGTRLTVV.

The rearrangement links TRBV6-2 or TRBV6-3 to TRBJ2-1; either TRBD1 or TRBD2 may supply D (5 bases each). CDR3 length: 14 residues. The germline V and J ends were trimmed by 3 bases and 8 bases, with 14 bases remaining between them. The germline CDR1 and CDR2 sequences are MNHEY and SVGEGT. In DNA form, the CDR3 reads TGTGCCAGCAGTTATCGGGGCGCCGGCCATGAGCAGTTCTTC. Amino acid sequence: CASSYRGAGHEQFF.

This chain joins TRBV7-2 and TRBJ1-5; 8 bases are a match to TRBD1. Trimming took 6 bases from V and 5 from J; bases not matched to a gene: 6. Per germline, CDR1 SGHTA and CDR2 FQGNSA. The CDR3 covers 14 residues. The CDR3 loop reads CASRQQGGDQPQHF. In DNA, the CDR3 is TGTGCCAGCAGACAACAGGGGGGGGATCAGCCCCAGCATTTT. Based on the CDR3 plus reference TRBV7-2 and TRBJ1-5, the full variable domain is GAGVSQSPSNKVTEKGKDVELRCDPISGHTALYWYRQSLGQGLEFLIYFQGNSAPDKSGLPSDRFSAERTGGSVSTLTIQRTQQEDSAVYLCASRQQGGDQPQHFGDGTRLSIL.

This chain uses TRBV12-5 with TRBJ2-5, with D unresolved. CDR1 is LGHNT and CDR2 is FRNRAP in the germline V gene. The CDR3 contains 12 residues. Trimming removed 8 bases at V and 5 bases at J, with 12 bases between. The CDR3 loop is CASLAVRETQYF. CDR3 nucleotides: TGTGCTAGTCTTGCGGTTCGGGAGACCCAGTACTTC.

V and J are TRBV7-2 and TRBJ2-3, with TRBD2 matching 12 bases. CDR1 and CDR2 (germline): SGHTA, FQGNSA. The CDR3 covers 17 residues. Losses at the gene ends were 2 bases for V and 5 bases for J; bases not matched to a gene: 8. This CDR3 reads CASSLIASGGAEDTQYF. In DNA, the CDR3 is TGTGCCAGCAGCTTAATCGCTAGCGGGGGGGCCGAAGATACGCAGTATTTT.

The V call is TRBV7-2, the J call TRBJ2-1, with 8 positions matching TRBD2. The CDR3 has 15 residues. Germline V gives CDR1 SGHTA, CDR2 FQGNSA. V shed 0 bases, J shed 4 bases, and the junction held 2 bases outside the gene matches. The CDR3 sequence is CASSLAAGAYNEQFF. The CDR3 nucleotides are TGTGCCAGCAGCTTAGCAGCGGGGGCTTACAATGAGCAGTTCTTC.

This chain links TRBV7-2 with TRBJ2-3; D perhaps matches TRBD2 (6 bases). Looked up from germline, CDR1 is SGHTA and CDR2 is FQGNSA. The CDR3 has 13 amino acids. The CDR3 sequence: CASAWRGEDTQYF. The CDR3, as DNA: TGTGCTTCAGCATGGCGGGGAGAAGATACGCAGTATTTT.

The chain couples TRBV5-4 to TRBJ1-5; 7 bases agree with TRBD1. V lost 0 bases, J lost 4 bases, and 4 bases stayed unmatched. The CDR3 totals 15 residues. The V gene's germline CDR1 is SGHNT and CDR2 YYREEE (reference sequence). CDR3 in amino acids: CASSLGTGANQPQHF. In DNA form, the CDR3 reads TGTGCCAGCAGCTTGGGGACAGGCGCAAATCAGCCCCAGCATTTT.

V is TRBV20-1 and J is TRBJ2-5; TRBD2 matches at 8 bases. The V gene end was trimmed by 4 bases and the J gene end by 0 bases; junction bases not matched to a gene: 7. Germline CDR1 reads DFQATT; CDR2 reads SNEGSKA (reference sequence). This CDR3 has 15 residues. CDR3 DNA sequence: TGCAGTGCTACCGGGACTAGAGCAGACCAAGAGACCCAGTACTTC. Translating gives CSATGTRADQETQYF.

V and J are TRBV2 and TRBJ2-1, with D hard to call. CDR3 length: 10 amino acids. Germline-derived CDR1 and CDR2 are SNHLY and FYNNEI. Trimming pared 4 bases from V and 13 bases from J, leaving 8 bases between. The CDR3, as DNA: TGTGCCAGCAGTGGAATCTTACAGTTCTTC. Protein: CASSGILQFF. Complete variable domain (other parts from reference TRBV2 and TRBJ2-1): EPEVTQTPSHQVTQMGQEVILRCVPISNHLYFYWYRQILGQKVEFLVSFYNNEISEKSEIFDDQFSVERPDGSNFTLKIRSTKLEDSAMYFCASSGILQFFGPGTRLTVL.

This clonotype was found a few times. The genes are TRBV9 and TRBJ2-7; the D is unclear. V shed 0 bases and J shed 1 base, with 5 bases lying between them. The V gene's germline CDR1 is SGDLS and CDR2 YYNGEE. The CDR3 contains 13 residues. The CDR3 is CASSVGPSYEQYF. As DNA, the CDR3 is TGTGCCAGCAGCGTAGGTCCTTCCTACGAGCAGTACTTC. Full variable domain (outside the CDR3, taken from reference TRBV9 and TRBJ2-7): DSGVTQTPKHLITATGQRVTLRCSPRSGDLSVYWYQQSLDQGLQFLIQYYNGEERAKGNILERFSAQQFPDLHSELNLSSLELGDSALYFCASSVGPSYEQYFGPGTRLTVT.

The chain couples TRBV30 to TRBJ2-5, with a possible D match to TRBD2 (7 bases). The CDR3 consists of 13 residues. CDR1 is GTSNPN and CDR2 is SVGIG in the germline V gene (reference sequence). V was trimmed by 0 bases and J by 5 bases, leaving 10 bases between them. Here the CDR3 reads CAWSVWGGETQYF. The CDR3 region has the DNA TGTGCCTGGAGTGTATGGGGGGGCGAGACCCAGTACTTC.

This chain joins TRBV30 and TRBJ1-5, with 7 bases aligning to TRBD1. V lost 5 bases to trimming and J lost 7 bases; unmatched junction nucleotides: 8. Germline CDR1 reads GTSNPN; CDR2 reads SVGIG (reference sequence). This CDR3 is built from 13 residues. CDR3 in DNA: TGTGCCTGGGAACAGGGGCATGGGCAGCCCCAGCATTTT. Its protein is CAWEQGHGQPQHF.

J is TRBJ2-7 and V is TRBV20-1; 15 bases line up with TRBD2. The CDR3 extends over 16 amino acids. The junction had 11 bases not matched to a gene; V was cut back by 4 bases and J by 7 bases. Per the germline V gene, CDR1 is DFQATT and CDR2 is SNEGSKA (reference sequence). In DNA, the CDR3 is TGCAGTGCTAATACCCGGACTAGCGGGGGGGCCAGAGAGCAGTACTTC. This codes for CSANTRTSGGAREQYF.

The CDR3 DNA reads as TGTGCCAGCAGCCGTTGGACTAGCGGGGGCCAAGAGACCCAGTACTTC. As protein: CASSRWTSGGQETQYF. The V gene is TRBV3-1, the J gene TRBJ2-5, with TRBD2 matching 13 bases. The V gene end was trimmed by 4 bases and the J gene end by 1 base; junction bases not matched to a gene: 3. Per germline, CDR1 LGHDT and CDR2 YNNKEL (reference sequence). This CDR3 has 16 amino acids.

CDR3 nucleotides: TGTGCCAGCGGAGCGGGGGGCTCCCAAGAGACCCAGTACTTC. This sequence encodes CASGAGGSQETQYF. V gene TRBV3-1 combines with J gene TRBJ2-5; 9 bases are a match to TRBD2. Germline lookup yields CDR1 LGHDT and CDR2 YNNKEL (reference sequence). After removal of 8 bases from V and 1 base from J, the junction contained 5 bases not matched to a gene. The CDR3 has 14 residues.

The chain is built from TRBV27 and TRBJ2-5; 14 nucleotides agree with TRBD2. The CDR3 covers 19 residues. Per the germline V gene, CDR1 is MNHEY and CDR2 is SMNVEV (reference sequence). J lost 7 bases, V lost 2 bases, and 15 bases had no gene match. The CDR3 here is CASSLLGLAGGQGVGTQYF. In DNA, the CDR3 is TGTGCCAGCAGTTTACTTGGACTAGCGGGGGGCCAGGGAGTAGGGACCCAGTACTTC.

CDR3 amino acids: CASSQERGASEAFF. CDR3 nucleotides: TGCGCCAGCAGCCAAGAACGGGGGGCCAGTGAAGCTTTCTTT. J is TRBJ1-1 and V is TRBV4-3; TRBD1 is a possible D gene (6 bases). Trimming pared 0 bases from V and 7 bases from J, leaving 12 bases between. The germline CDR1 and CDR2 sequences are LGHNA and YSLEER. This CDR3 is 14 amino acids long.

The V and J genes are TRBV5-6 and TRBJ1-1, with D perhaps matching TRBD1 (5 bases). V shed 2 bases and J shed 4 bases, with 15 bases lying between them. CDR1 is SGHDT, CDR2 YYEEEE, per germline. The CDR3 covers 15 residues. CDR3 DNA: TGTGCCAGCAGCTTCAGGGTTGTAGGGAGCACTGAAGCTTTCTTT. This gives the protein CASSFRVVGSTEAFF.

The rearrangement uses TRBV12-3 or TRBV12-4 and TRBJ2-3; 9 nucleotides line up with TRBD2. V shed 3 bases, J shed 6 bases, and the junction held 7 bases outside the gene matches. The CDR3 extends over 15 amino acids. CDR3 DNA: TGTGCCAGCAGTTTGCCCAGCGGGGGGTTGGATACGCAGTATTTT. Translation: CASSLPSGGLDTQYF.

This clonotype was found once. The rearrangement joins TRBV20-1 to TRBJ1-2, with 7 bases identical to TRBD1. The CDR3 length is 14 residues. Germline CDR1 and CDR2: DFQATT and SNEGSKA (reference sequence). Trimming cost V 1 base and J 4 bases; bases outside gene matches: 6. The CDR3 nucleotides read TGCAGTGCTAGAGCGGCCGGGACAGCCTATGGCTACACCTTC. This gives the protein CSARAAGTAYGYTF.

The V gene is TRBV19, the J gene TRBJ2-1; 11 nucleotides line up with TRBD2. The junction had 9 bases not matched to a gene; V was cut back by 8 bases and J by 6 bases. Germline CDR1 LNHDA, CDR2 SQIVND (reference sequence). The CDR3 spans 15 residues. CDR3: CASCYGTSGLNEQFF. The CDR3 DNA reads TGTGCCAGTTGTTACGGGACTAGCGGCCTCAATGAGCAGTTCTTC.

V and J are TRBV30 and TRBJ1-6; 12 nucleotides align to TRBD1. The CDR3 covers 16 residues. Germline trimming cut 3 bases from V and 9 bases from J; bases unmatched to any gene: 9. The germline V gene has CDR1 GTSNPN and CDR2 SVGIG (reference sequence). This CDR3 reads CAWSQLGTGGISPLHF. CDR3 coding DNA: TGTGCCTGGAGCCAACTTGGGACAGGGGGCATTTCACCCCTCCACTTT.

This clonotype was detected once. J is TRBJ1-1 and V is TRBV30; D is unresolved. The germline gives CDR1 GTSNPN, CDR2 SVGIG (reference sequence). Deletions cut 8 bases from V and 1 base from J, with 8 bases between. This CDR3 is 11 amino acids long. The CDR3 loop is CARIRNTEAFF. CDR3 sequence (DNA): TGTGCCAGAATACGGAACACTGAAGCTTTCTTT.

The rearrangement uses TRBV28 and TRBJ2-7; tentatively, D is TRBD2 (6 bases). The germline V gene has CDR1 MDHEN and CDR2 SYDVKM. The length of the CDR3 is 16 residues. Trimming removed 3 bases from V and 0 bases from J, with 15 bases in between. This CDR3 is CASSFPRDGSSYEQYF. CDR3 DNA: TGTGCCAGCAGTTTCCCCAGGGACGGGAGCTCCTACGAGCAGTACTTC.

The count of this clonotype is one. This chain uses TRBV28 with TRBJ2-3; 8 nucleotides match TRBD2. The V and J ends lost 4 bases and 2 bases, in that order; junction bases with no gene match: 11. CDR3 length: 17 residues. Germline lookup yields CDR1 MDHEN and CDR2 SYDVKM. DNA for the CDR3: TGTGCCAGCAGTTCCCCGACCGGACTAGCCTACACAGATACGCAGTATTTT. This codes for CASSSPTGLAYTDTQYF.

The V and J genes are TRBV30 and TRBJ1-1; D may be TRBD1 (5 bases). This CDR3 comprises 15 residues. Deletions cut 0 bases from V and 1 base from J, with 12 bases between. The germline gives CDR1 GTSNPN, CDR2 SVGIG (reference sequence). The CDR3, as DNA: TGTGCCTGGAGTGTACTATACGGGACGAACACTGAAGCTTTCTTT. This encodes CAWSVLYGTNTEAFF.

The V gene is TRBV29-1, the J gene TRBJ1-5; weak D call: TRBD1 (6 bases). The ends were cut back, 3 bases at V and 6 bases at J, with 12 bases in the middle. The germline V gene has CDR1 SQVTM and CDR2 ANQGSEA. The CDR3 has 13 amino acids. CDR3 region: CSVDTGRGQPQHF. The CDR3 coding sequence is TGCAGCGTTGACACAGGGAGAGGTCAGCCCCAGCATTTT.

The rearrangement joins TRBV7-9 to TRBJ2-3, with D perhaps matching TRBD2 (7 bases). CDR3 size: 15 residues. Trimming left V 5 bases short and J 2 bases short, with 14 bases between. From germline, CDR1 is SEHNR and CDR2 FQNEAQ (reference sequence). The CDR3 DNA sequence: TGTGCCAGCAGCCGGGGGGCGGCTAACACAGATACGCAGTATTTT. Translation: CASSRGAANTDTQYF. Drawing the rest from reference TRBV7-9 and TRBJ2-3, the complete variable domain is DTGVSQNPRHKITKRGQNVTFRCDPISEHNRLYWYRQTLGQGPEFLTYFQNEAQLEKSRLLSDRFSAERPKGSFSTLEIQRTEQGDSAMYLCASSRGAANTDTQYFGPGTRLTVL.